This TCR beta chain was identified in a study of T cell changes during pregnancy in multiple sclerosis (dated by TCRdb to the late 2010s). Regarding the research as a whole: Changes in the T cell repertoire over the course of pregnancy were examined in this study in women with multiple sclerosis.

As regards this clone: Its antigen specificity is not known. Base qualities were left out, and no much larger clone turns up one base away.

Libraries were built with the immunoSEQ multiplex PCR assay. The clones in this table, taken by TCRdb from immuneACCESS, are in-frame only. Not every clone is retained; where verified, under half of the shortfall comes from an unresolved V gene, and the cause of the rest is unknown. This sample has about 31,000 clones in its table, and about 86% of those were observed once. The ten largest clones take up 0.6% to 0.8% of the sample. The CDR3 starts with the cysteine, ends with the phenylalanine, and has 12 residues. Only CDR3 DNA is held: 36 bases, read in frame from base 1. Via the germline V gene, CDR1 is SGHTA and CDR2 FQGNSA. Trimming takes 1 base from V and 7 bases from J, and the germline ends sit 7 bases apart.

Here the chain combines TRBV7-2 and TRBJ1-2, with the identity of the D gene unclear. This specimen was CD4+ T cells from peripheral blood mononuclear cells, taken in the first trimester of pregnancy. This TCR was recovered from a female donor in good health, enrolled as a control in a pregnancy study. The nucleotides are TGTGCCAGCAGCTTAGTAGATACTGGCTACACCTTC. It specifies CASSLVDTGYTF.